This TCR beta chain was obtained from a study of T cell responses to AZD1222 COVID-19 vaccine. Turning to this clone: Antigen unknown.

Repertoires were generated with immunoSEQ multiplex PCR, while TCRdb's copy carries only in-frame clones and drops some. The sample records some 110,000 clones, over 75% being singletons. Whole-study findings and limits: Spike-specific TCR breadth and depth grew following two AZD1222 doses.

Per germline, CDR1 MDHEN and CDR2 SYDVKM. The V and J ends lost 0 bases and 9 bases respectively, with 18 bases between them. This CDR3 has 16 amino acids. Source: peripheral blood, taken on day 0 of AZD1222 vaccination. This sequence originates from an adult in good health. The gene calls are TRBV28 and TRBJ1-5, with D possibly being TRBD1 (5 bases). The CDR3 DNA reads as TGTGCCAGCAGTTTATGGTCCCCGGGGGTGGAGTGGCCCCAGCATTTT. The encoded protein is CASSLWSPGVEWPQHF.